This T cell receptor (beta chain) derives from a study of blood T cell repertoires in COVID-19. Overall study context: The study drew acute and convalescent COVID-19 samples from the United States, Italy and Spain.

The assay was immunoSEQ multiplex PCR, and TCRdb's table has in-frame clones only and misses some. The table shows roughly 250,000 clones, with approximately 85% occurring only once. This CDR3 comprises 14 residues. Germline assignment: CDR1 KGHSH and CDR2 LQKENI. After removal of 6 bases from V and 1 base from J, the junction contained 5 bases not matched to a gene. Each recovered donor of Cohort 3 presented with two negative PCRs, clearance, or symptom resolution. The chain uses TRBV18 and TRBJ1-1, with TRBD1 matching 7 bases. The receptor comes from a woman aged 50 to 65 who had recovered from COVID-19. Sequencing was carried out using PBMCs or T cells enriched from blood (not recorded which). The CDR3 DNA reads as TGTGCCAGCTCTCCGGGACAGCCGAACACTGAAGCTTTCTTT. Translating it yields CASSPGQPNTEAFF.